One sample yielded the 23 T cell receptor beta chains listed below, sequenced in a study of regulatory T cells in long-lasting Graves disease (dated by TCRdb to the early 2020s). Receptors were amplified or captured by multiplex PCR. The instrument was an Illumina HiSeq 4000. TCR beta libraries were built with iRepertoire HTBI primers and Arm-PCR amplification of CDR3 regions. In TCRdb, the public reads were trimmed at Q25 with fastp and aligned with MiXCR, with productive beta chains retained. Every entry covers one CDR3 protein and lists the most common genes and DNA from its rows. This sample comprises 350,000 to 550,000 distinct CDR3 sequences, about 15% of them detected only once. The ten largest clones take up 16% of the sample. The time point tag for this specimen amounts to: newly diagnosed GD, antithyroid drugs for less than 3 months. For both TCR sequencing and RNA sequencing, RNA was extracted from PBMCs in TRIzol.

The data also belong to a second study, concerning T cells in Graves' hyperthyroidism and ophthalmopathy.

The sequenced sample was peripheral blood mononuclear cells (PBMCs), obtained at new diagnosis, from a patient treated with antithyroid drugs. The receptors stem from a woman younger than 45 with Graves disease. Donor details come from another sample of the same person, matched by shared clones.

V and J are TRBV12-3 or TRBV12-4 and TRBJ2-1; 9 positions match TRBD2. V gave up 6 bases and J gave up 1 base; unmatched junction bases: 7. This CDR3 region has 16 residues. CDR3 sequence: CASSLRLADSYNEQFF. CDR3 coding DNA: TGTGCCAGCAGCTTACGACTAGCGGATTCCTACAATGAGCAGTTCTTC.

This clonotype has more than one count but fewer than ten. This rearrangement joins TRBV19 to TRBJ2-7; 9 nucleotides match TRBD1. Looked up from germline, CDR1 is LNHDA and CDR2 is SQIVND (reference sequence). V trimming: 6 bases; J trimming: 1 base; junction bases outside the gene matches: 7. This CDR3 comprises 15 residues. For the CDR3, the DNA is TGTGCCAGTAGAGACCCGGGACAGGGATCCTACGAGCAGTACTTC. Protein: CASRDPGQGSYEQYF.

V usage is TRBV9 and J usage is TRBJ2-7; 9 bases line up with TRBD2. The CDR3 spans 20 residues. The V gene's germline CDR1 is SGDLS and CDR2 YYNGEE. V was pared by 7 bases and J by 3 bases, with 26 bases of the junction left unmatched. CDR3 loop: CASLPPPSRGRALLHYEQYF. The DNA for the CDR3 is TGTGCCAGCCTTCCGCCCCCTTCCCGCGGGAGGGCCTTACTCCACTACGAGCAGTACTTC.

V usage is TRBV6-1 and J usage is TRBJ1-3; 10 positions match TRBD1. V lost 5 bases, J lost 10 bases, and 14 bases stayed unmatched. The germline gives CDR1 MNHNS, CDR2 SASEGT. The CDR3 contains 16 residues. CDR3 nucleotide sequence: TGTGCCAGCAGTCAGCGACCGGGACAGGGGTCTGGTACCATATATTTT. Its translation is CASSQRPGQGSGTIYF.

This clonotype appeared many times. The rearrangement uses TRBV9 and TRBJ2-1; possible D gene TRBD2, 6 bases. V gave up 7 bases and J gave up 0 bases, with 14 bases separating them. This CDR3 has 15 amino acids. Germline CDR1 reads SGDLS; CDR2 reads YYNGEE. This CDR3 is CASAQGGSSYNEQFF. The DNA for the CDR3 is TGTGCCAGCGCCCAGGGAGGAAGCTCCTACAATGAGCAGTTCTTC.

This clonotype was counted at least ten times. The chain couples TRBV24-1 to TRBJ2-7, with D perhaps matching TRBD2 (7 bases). Trimming took off 2 bases at V and 4 bases at J, with 11 bases between the two ends. The CDR3 is 14 residues long. Germline lookup yields CDR1 KGHDR and CDR2 SFDVKD. In DNA, the CDR3 is TGTGCCACCAGTGATTCGGGGGGCGCGTACGAGCAGTACTTC. Translation: CATSDSGGAYEQYF.

In its sample, this clonotype was seen a few times. The chain uses TRBV13 and TRBJ2-2; 12 bases match TRBD2. CDR1 PRHDT and CDR2 FYEKMQ come from the germline V gene (reference sequence). Trimming removed 3 bases from V and 2 bases from J; junction bases left unmatched: 7. The CDR3 is made up of 18 amino acids. The CDR3 spells CASSLARLAGVNTGELFF. CDR3 DNA: TGTGCCAGCAGCTTGGCCCGACTAGCGGGAGTTAACACCGGGGAGCTGTTTTTT.

This clonotype was observed at least ten times. The chain couples TRBV12-3 or TRBV12-4 to TRBJ2-1; D possibly matches TRBD1 or TRBD2 (7 bases each). V lost 4 bases to trimming and J lost 6 bases, with 16 bases between them. CDR3 length equals 15 residues. CDR3 coding DNA: TGTGCCAGCAGTTCAGCAGGGGGGGGAGGCAATGAGCAGTTCTTC. This gives the protein CASSSAGGGGNEQFF.

This clonotype has at least ten counts. The rearrangement uses TRBV18 and TRBJ2-7, with D maybe TRBD1 (5 bases). The CDR3 is 14 residues long. CDR1 is KGHSH and CDR2 is LQKENI in the germline V gene. Between the trimmed V and J ends, which lost 4 bases and 7 bases, there was a span of 17 bases. CDR3 residues: CASSLTGRPEEQYF. CDR3 DNA sequence: TGTGCCAGCTCACTTACAGGCCGCCCCGAAGAGCAGTACTTC.

This clonotype has ten or more counts. The V gene is TRBV4-2, the J gene TRBJ2-1; 7 bases line up with TRBD2. Germline CDR1 and CDR2: LGHNA and YNFKEQ. This CDR3 has 17 amino acids. After removal of 0 bases from V and 2 bases from J, the junction contained 7 bases not matched to a gene. This CDR3 reads CASSQEEAGVAYNEQFF. The CDR3 DNA reads TGTGCCAGCAGCCAAGAGGAGGCGGGAGTGGCCTACAATGAGCAGTTCTTC.

V is TRBV24-1 and J is TRBJ2-7; D is perhaps TRBD1 (6 bases). The CDR3 consists of 16 residues. Per germline, CDR1 KGHDR and CDR2 SFDVKD. V dropped 5 bases and J dropped 2 bases, with 18 bases sitting between them. CDR3 sequence: CATSAVTGRGTYEQYF. In DNA, the CDR3 is TGTGCCACCAGTGCTGTCACAGGGAGAGGGACCTACGAGCAGTACTTC.

As regards this clonotype: Relative to the germline gene, one junction end is altered; a read error may explain this. The chain carries TRBV5-1 and TRBJ1-2; D remains unclear. This CDR3 has 18 amino acids. Germline CDR1 SGHRS, CDR2 YFSETQ. As DNA, the CDR3 is TGTGCCAGCAGCTTTGTGGGCCGGGTGGGTTCAAGTGACTATGGCTACACCTTC. Encoded protein: CASSFVGRVGSSDYGYTF.

In this sample, this clonotype turned up once. One end of the junction does not line up with germline, which may come from a read error. The chain employs TRBV24-1 and TRBJ2-1; no clear D. The germline V gene encodes CDR1 KGHDR and CDR2 SFDVKD. The CDR3 runs 15 residues. The CDR3 DNA reads as TGTGCCACCAGTGATAATTTAGGGTCCTACAATGAGCAGTCCTTC. Its protein is CATSDNLGSYNEQSF.

This clonotype turned up a few times. Here the CDR3 reads CASSQGYTEAFF. CDR3 DNA: TGTGCCAGCAGTCAGGGCTACACTGAAGCTTTCTTT. The chain combines TRBV12-3 or TRBV12-4 with TRBJ1-1, with D possibly being TRBD1 (5 bases). V lost 5 bases and J 3 bases, leaving 7 bases between the germline ends. The CDR3 is 12 residues long.

This clonotype was observed at least ten times. V and J are TRBV2 and TRBJ2-3; D ambiguous. Trimming shortened V by 4 bases and J by 0 bases, and 11 bases separated the two germline ends. This CDR3 region has 15 residues. From germline, CDR1 is SNHLY and CDR2 FYNNEI. CDR3: CASSGTASSTDTQYF. The DNA for the CDR3 is TGTGCCAGCAGTGGAACTGCCTCTAGCACAGATACGCAGTATTTT.

This clonotype occurred a few times. The CDR3 spells CASSLRGKGHEQYF. In nucleotides, the CDR3 is TGTGCCAGCAGTTTACGGGGGAAAGGACACGAGCAGTACTTC. This chain links TRBV27 with TRBJ2-7; possible D gene TRBD2, 6 bases. Germline CDR1 MNHEY, CDR2 SMNVEV (reference sequence). This CDR3 contains 14 residues. Trimming took off 2 bases at V and 5 bases at J, with 13 bases between the two ends.

This chain links TRBV15 with TRBJ1-5; TRBD1 is a possible D gene (6 bases). The germline V gene has CDR1 LNHNV and CDR2 YYDKDF (reference sequence). The CDR3 spans 16 residues. The V end was cut by 3 bases, the J end by 4 bases, with 16 bases between. The CDR3 is CATSRRGGGTNQPQHF. The CDR3 coding sequence is TGTGCCACCAGCAGGAGGGGGGGGGGCACTAATCAGCCCCAGCATTTT.

This clonotype has a count of ten or more. V is TRBV20-1 and J is TRBJ2-7, with a possible D match to TRBD2 (5 bases). The CDR3 is made up of 13 amino acids. V was cut by 2 bases and J by 2 bases, with 10 bases left in between. Germline lookup yields CDR1 DFQATT and CDR2 SNEGSKA (reference sequence). The CDR3, as DNA: TGCAGTGCTAGACCGGACGGGGCCTACGAGCAGTACTTC. It codes for CSARPDGAYEQYF.

Concerning this clonotype: A much larger clone sits a single nucleotide away, making a read error possible. This chain uses TRBV20-1 with TRBJ2-1; TRBD2 aligns across 8 bases. J gave up 10 bases and V 5 bases, and 13 bases lay outside the gene matches. The CDR3 contains 14 residues. Germline CDR1 is DFQATT and CDR2 is SNEGSKA (reference sequence). This CDR3 is CSAGTGTSGPEQFF. The CDR3 DNA reads as TGCAGTGCTGGAACCGGGACTAGTGGGCCCGAGCAGTTCTTC.

CDR3 protein: CASSYGTSGRAGELFF. The CDR3 nucleotides read TGTGCCAGCAGTTACGGGACTAGCGGGAGGGCCGGGGAGCTGTTTTTT. The gene calls are TRBV6-2 or TRBV6-3 and TRBJ2-2, with TRBD2 matching over 16 bases. Germline CDR1 and CDR2: MNHEY and SVGEGT. The trim removed 2 bases at V and 6 bases at J, leaving 0 bases unmatched. This CDR3 region has 16 residues.

As to this clonotype: It is likely a read error: a sequence one base away is far more abundant. The chain combines TRBV11-2 with TRBJ2-1; 7 bases are a match to TRBD1. The germline V gene has CDR1 SGHAT and CDR2 FQNNGV. This CDR3 is built from 16 residues. V lost 5 bases, J lost 10 bases, and 17 bases stayed unmatched. The CDR3 here is CASSIAGTVSIYEQFF. Written as DNA, the CDR3 is TGTGCCAGCAGCATCGCAGGGACAGTTAGTATCTACGAGCAGTTCTTC. The whole variable domain, remainder taken from reference TRBV11-2 and TRBJ2-1, is EAGVAQSPRYKIIEKRQSVAFWCNPISGHATLYWYQQILGQGPKLLIQFQNNGVVDDSQLPKDRFSAERLKGVDSTLKIQPAKLEDSAVYLCASSIAGTVSIYEQFFGPGTRLTVL.

In this sample, this clonotype turned up many times. The chain links TRBV20-1 to TRBJ2-3; maybe TRBD2 (6 bases). V lost 3 bases and J 0 bases, leaving 10 bases between the germline ends. Germline V gene lookup returns CDR1 DFQATT and CDR2 SNEGSKA (reference sequence). The CDR3 has 14 residues. DNA of the CDR3: TGCAGTGCTAGTAGGGACTCTAGCACAGATACGCAGTATTTT. This translates into CSASRDSSTDTQYF.

Ten or more counts support this clonotype. V usage is TRBV5-6 and J usage is TRBJ2-5; D remains ambiguous. This CDR3 contains 15 residues. V lost 2 bases to trimming and J lost 0 bases, with 11 bases between them. In germline, CDR1 is SGHDT, CDR2 YYEEEE. CDR3 sequence reads: CASSLRWPYQETQYF. The CDR3 nucleotides are TGTGCCAGCAGCTTACGGTGGCCTTACCAAGAGACCCAGTACTTC.